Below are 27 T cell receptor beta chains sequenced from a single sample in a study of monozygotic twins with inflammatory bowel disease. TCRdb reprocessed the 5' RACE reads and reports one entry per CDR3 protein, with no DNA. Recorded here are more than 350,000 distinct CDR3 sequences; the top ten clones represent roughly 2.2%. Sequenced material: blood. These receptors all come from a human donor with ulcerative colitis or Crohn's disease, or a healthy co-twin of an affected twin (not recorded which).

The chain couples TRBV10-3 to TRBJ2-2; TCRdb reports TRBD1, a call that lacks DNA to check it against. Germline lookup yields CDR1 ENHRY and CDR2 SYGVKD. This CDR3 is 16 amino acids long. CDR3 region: CAISDTGGAGTGELFF.

The CDR3 loop reads CASSQSVRDYEQYF. The chain joins TRBV16 to TRBJ2-7; as DNA is missing, the TRBD1 call by TCRdb cannot be tested. CDR3 length: 14 residues. Germline lookup yields CDR1 KGHSY and CDR2 FQNENV.

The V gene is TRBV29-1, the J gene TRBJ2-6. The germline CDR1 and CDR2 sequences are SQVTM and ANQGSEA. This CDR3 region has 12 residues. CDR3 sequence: CSALAGANVLTF. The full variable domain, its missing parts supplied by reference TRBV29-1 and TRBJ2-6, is SAVISQKPSRDICQRGTSLTIQCQVDSQVTMMFWYRQQPGQSLTLIATANQGSEATYESGFVIDKFPISRPNLTFSTLTVSNMSPEDSSIYLCSALAGANVLTFGAGSRLTVL.

The CDR3 loop reads CASSPATLTQGQETQYF. This sequence joins TRBV5-5 and TRBJ2-5; there is no DNA to check the TCRdb D call of TRBD2. This CDR3 is 17 amino acids long. Germline CDR1 is SGHKS and CDR2 is YYEKEE (reference sequence).

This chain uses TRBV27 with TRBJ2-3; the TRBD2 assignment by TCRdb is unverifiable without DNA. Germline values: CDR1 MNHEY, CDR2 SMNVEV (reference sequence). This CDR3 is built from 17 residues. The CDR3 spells CASSLSVGSGRADTQYF.

CDR3 region: CSVSEISGNTIYF. The chain combines TRBV29-1 with TRBJ1-3. Looked up from germline, CDR1 is SQVTM and CDR2 is ANQGSEA. CDR3 length: 13 amino acids.

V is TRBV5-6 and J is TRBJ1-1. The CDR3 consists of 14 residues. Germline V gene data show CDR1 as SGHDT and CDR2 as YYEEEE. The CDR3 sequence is CASSPRGSRTEAFF.

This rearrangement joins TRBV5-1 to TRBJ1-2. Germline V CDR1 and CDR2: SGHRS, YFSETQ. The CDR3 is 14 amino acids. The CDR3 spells CASSRERGYYGYTF.

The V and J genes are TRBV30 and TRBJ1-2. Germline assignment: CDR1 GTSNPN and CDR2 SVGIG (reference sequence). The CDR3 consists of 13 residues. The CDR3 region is CAWSSGINYGYTF.

CDR3 region: CASSGTDHNQPQHF. The chain is built from TRBV18 and TRBJ1-5; TCRdb selects TRBD1, and the lack of DNA leaves this call unchecked. Germline V gives CDR1 KGHSH, CDR2 LQKENI. The CDR3 is 14 amino acids.

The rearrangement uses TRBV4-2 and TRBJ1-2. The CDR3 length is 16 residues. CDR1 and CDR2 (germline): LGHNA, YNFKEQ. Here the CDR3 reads CASSQVVGENDYGYTF.

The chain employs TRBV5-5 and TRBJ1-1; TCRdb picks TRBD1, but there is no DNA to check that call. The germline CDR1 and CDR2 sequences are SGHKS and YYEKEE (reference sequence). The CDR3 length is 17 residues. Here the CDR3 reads CASSLAGTGPVGTEAFF.

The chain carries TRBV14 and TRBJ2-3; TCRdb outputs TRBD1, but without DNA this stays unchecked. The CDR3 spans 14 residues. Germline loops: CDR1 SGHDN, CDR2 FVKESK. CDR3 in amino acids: CASSPKGAGQGQYF.

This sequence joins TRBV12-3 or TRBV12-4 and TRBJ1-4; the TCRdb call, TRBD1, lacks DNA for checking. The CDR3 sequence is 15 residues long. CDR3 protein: CASNVGGGRYEKLFF.

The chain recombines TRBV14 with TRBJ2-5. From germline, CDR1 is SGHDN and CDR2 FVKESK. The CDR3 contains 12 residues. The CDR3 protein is CASSRGVGTQYF. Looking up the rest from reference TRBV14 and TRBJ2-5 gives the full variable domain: EAGVTQFPSHSVIEKGQTVTLRCDPISGHDNLYWYRRVMGKEIKFLLHFVKESKQDESGMPNNRFLAERTGGTYSTLKVQPAELEDSGVYFCASSRGVGTQYFGPGTRLLVL.

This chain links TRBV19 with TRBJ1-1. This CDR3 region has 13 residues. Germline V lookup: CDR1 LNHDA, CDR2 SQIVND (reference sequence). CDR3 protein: CASSIVPSGEAFF.

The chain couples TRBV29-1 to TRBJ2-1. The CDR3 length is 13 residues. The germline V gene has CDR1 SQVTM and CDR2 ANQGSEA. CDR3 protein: CSVDRERYNEQFF.

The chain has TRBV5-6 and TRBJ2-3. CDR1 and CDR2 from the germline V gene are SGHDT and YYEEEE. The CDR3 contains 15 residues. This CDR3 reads CASSLIQVSTDTQYF.

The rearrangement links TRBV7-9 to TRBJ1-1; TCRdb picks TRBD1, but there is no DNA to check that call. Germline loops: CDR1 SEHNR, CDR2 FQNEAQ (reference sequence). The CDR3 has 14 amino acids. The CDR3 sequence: CASSVTGLRTEAFF.

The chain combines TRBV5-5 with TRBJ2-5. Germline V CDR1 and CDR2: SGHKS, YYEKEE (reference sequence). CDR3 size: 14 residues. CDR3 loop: CASSLAEVVETQYF.

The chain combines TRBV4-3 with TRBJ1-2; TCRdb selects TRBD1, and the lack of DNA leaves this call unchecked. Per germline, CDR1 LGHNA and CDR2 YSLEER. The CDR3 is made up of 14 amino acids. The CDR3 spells CASSQVGGNYGYTF.

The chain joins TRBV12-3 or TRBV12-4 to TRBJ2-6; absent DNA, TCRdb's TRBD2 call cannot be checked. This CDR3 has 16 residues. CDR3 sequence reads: CASSLGALSGANVLTF.

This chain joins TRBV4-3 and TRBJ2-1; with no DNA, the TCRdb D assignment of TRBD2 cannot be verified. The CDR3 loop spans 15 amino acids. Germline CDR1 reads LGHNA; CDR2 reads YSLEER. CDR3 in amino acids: CASSQSQGLGGEQFF.

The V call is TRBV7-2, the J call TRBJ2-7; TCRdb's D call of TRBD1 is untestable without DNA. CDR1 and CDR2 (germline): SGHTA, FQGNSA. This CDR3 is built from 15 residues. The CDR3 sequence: CASSSRGAATYEQYF.

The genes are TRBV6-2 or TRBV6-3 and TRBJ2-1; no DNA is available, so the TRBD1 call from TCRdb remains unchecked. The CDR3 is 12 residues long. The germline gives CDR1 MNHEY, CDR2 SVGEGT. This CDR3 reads CASSSFDSRGFF.

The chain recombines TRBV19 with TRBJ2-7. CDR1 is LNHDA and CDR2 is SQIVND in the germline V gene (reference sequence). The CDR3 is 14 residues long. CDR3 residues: CASSSTTSPYEQYF.

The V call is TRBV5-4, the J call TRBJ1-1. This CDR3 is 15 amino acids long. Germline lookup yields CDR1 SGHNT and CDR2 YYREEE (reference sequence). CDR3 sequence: CASSLEHSWGTEAFF.